What follows are 10 T cell receptor beta chains derived from one specimen sequenced in a study of chemoradiotherapy in HPV16-positive cancers. Clones were read by immunoSEQ multiplex PCR, and TCRdb kept only the in-frame ones, dropping some. The sample has 15,000 to 20,000 clones; 89% are singletons. Sequenced material: blood, taken from a patient who underwent chemoradiotherapy. The receptors shown here come from a human donor with HPV-associated anogenital cancer.

The V gene is TRBV7-2, the J gene TRBJ2-3, with 9 positions matching TRBD2. This CDR3 has 15 residues. Germline values: CDR1 SGHTA, CDR2 FQGNSA. V lost 7 bases to trimming and J lost 0 bases; unmatched junction nucleotides: 5. CDR3 sequence: CASTLSGGSTDTQYF. As DNA, the CDR3 is TGTGCCAGCACTCTTAGCGGGGGAAGCACAGATACGCAGTATTTT.

This clone was counted only a few times. This sequence joins TRBV2 and TRBJ1-5; maybe TRBD1 (5 bases). In germline, CDR1 is SNHLY, CDR2 FYNNEI. Trimming took off 8 bases at V and 0 bases at J, with 14 bases between the two ends. CDR3 length equals 15 residues. In DNA form, the CDR3 reads TGTGCCAGCCACCCGATGGGGGGTAGCAATCAGCCCCAGCATTTT. Its translation: CASHPMGGSNQPQHF. The full variable domain, completed using reference TRBV2 and TRBJ1-5, is EPEVTQTPSHQVTQMGQEVILRCVPISNHLYFYWYRQILGQKVEFLVSFYNNEISEKSEIFDDQFSVERPDGSNFTLKIRSTKLEDSAMYFCASHPMGGSNQPQHFGDGTRLSIL.

The chain has TRBV28 and TRBJ2-7; D may correspond to TRBD1 or TRBD2 (6 bases each). CDR3 length equals 18 residues. CDR1 MDHEN and CDR2 SYDVKM come from the germline V gene. V was cut by 1 base and J by 6 bases, with 25 bases left in between. CDR3 nucleotides: TGTGCCAGCAGTTTATTCATTGGCGGGGCCCAACAGGGATCCGAGCAGTACTTC. Its protein product is CASSLFIGGAQQGSEQYF.

This chain joins TRBV23-1 and TRBJ1-3, with 9 nucleotides matching TRBD1. TRBV23-1 is treated as an ORF (open reading frame) with a function not yet certain. V shed 2 bases and J 2 bases; nucleotides not matched to a gene: 16. This CDR3 contains 20 residues. CDR3 in DNA: TGCGCCAGCAGTCAAACCGGGACAGGGAAGTCGCGTGGGCCTGGAAACACCATATATTTT. Translated, it gives CASSQTGTGKSRGPGNTIYF.

The chain recombines TRBV5-4 with TRBJ2-3; no firm D call. The germline V and J ends were trimmed by 4 bases and 0 bases, with 15 bases remaining between them. Germline-derived CDR1 and CDR2 are SGHNT and YYREEE (reference sequence). The CDR3 has 16 amino acids. The CDR3, as DNA: TGTGCCAGCAGCCCTCGGCGGATAACTAGCACAGATACGCAGTATTTT. It yields the protein CASSPRRITSTDTQYF.

The chain carries TRBV28 and TRBJ2-1; possible D gene TRBD1, 6 bases. The length of the CDR3 is 14 residues. Between the trimmed V and J ends, which lost 6 bases and 3 bases, there was a span of 12 bases. Looked up from germline, CDR1 is MDHEN and CDR2 is SYDVKM. CDR3 coding DNA: TGTGCCAGCAGACCTGGGGGCAGCTACAATGAGCAGTTCTTC. Its protein is CASRPGGSYNEQFF.

The chain employs TRBV27 and TRBJ2-7; D not certain. Germline assignment: CDR1 MNHEY and CDR2 SMNVEV (reference sequence). The V end lost 5 bases, the J end lost 3 bases, and 11 bases lay between the germline ends. The CDR3 contains 13 residues. The CDR3 protein is CASSPPGSYEQYF. DNA of the CDR3: TGTGCCAGCAGTCCTCCGGGCAGCTACGAGCAGTACTTC.

This clone appeared once. V gene TRBV15 combines with J gene TRBJ1-2, with no clear D. The CDR3 sequence is 12 residues long. CDR1 and CDR2 from the germline V gene are LNHNV and YYDKDF (reference sequence). V was trimmed by 2 bases and J by 7 bases, leaving 8 bases between them. The CDR3 region is CATSRLDVGYTF. CDR3 bases: TGTGCCACCAGCAGATTGGACGTTGGCTACACCTTC. The full variable domain, completed using reference TRBV15 and TRBJ1-2, is DAMVIQNPRYQVTQFGKPVTLSCSQTLNHNVMYWYQQKSSQAPKLLFHYYDKDFNNEADTPDNFQSRRPNTSFCFLDIRSPGLGDTAMYLCATSRLDVGYTFGSGTRLTVV.

The V call is TRBV6-1, the J call TRBJ1-1, with TRBD1 matching over 9 bases. Germline CDR1 and CDR2: MNHNS and SASEGT. With V trimmed by 6 bases and J by 1 base, 6 bases remained unmatched. The CDR3 extends over 15 amino acids. The CDR3 DNA reads TGTGCCAGCAGCCGCGGACAGGGGAGGAACACTGAAGCTTTCTTT. This codes for CASSRGQGRNTEAFF.

In its sample, this clone was seen once. V and J are TRBV7-9 and TRBJ2-5; unclear D gene. CDR1 and CDR2 from the germline V gene are SEHNR and FQNEAQ (reference sequence). The CDR3 runs 13 residues. V gave up 3 bases and J gave up 2 bases, with 7 bases separating them. The CDR3 nucleotides are TGTGCCAGCAGCTTTGGGCGGCAAGAGACCCAGTACTTC. Translation: CASSFGRQETQYF.